These 22 T cell receptor beta chains originate from one sample sequenced in a study of blood T cell repertoires in COVID-19. This table comes from immunoSEQ multiplex PCR, and its TCRdb copy is limited to in-frame clones, with some not included. The sample consists of over 150,000 clones, roughly nine tenths of them appearing once. Material for sequencing was PBMCs or T cells enriched from blood (not recorded which). These receptors all come from a woman aged 25-40 years who had recovered from COVID-19.

The gene calls are TRBV7-8 and TRBJ1-1, with 9 bases matching TRBD1. Germline CDR1 SGHVS, CDR2 FQNEAQ. This CDR3 contains 15 residues. J was trimmed by 5 bases and V by 5 bases; bases with no gene match: 9. CDR3 coding DNA: TGTGCCAGCAGCGTGGACAGGGGTAAGGAAACTGAAGCTTTCTTT. Translation gives CASSVDRGKETEAFF.

The CDR3 DNA follows: TGCGCCAGCAGCCAACCAAGGGACAGGGATTCTGGAAACACCATATATTTT. It codes for CASSQPRDRDSGNTIYF. This chain joins TRBV4-1 and TRBJ1-3, with TRBD1 matching 9 bases. This CDR3 is 17 amino acids long. The germline CDR1 and CDR2 sequences are MGHRA and YSYEKL. Germline trimming cut 2 bases from V and 1 base from J; bases unmatched to any gene: 6.

This chain links TRBV15 with TRBJ1-3; D perhaps matches TRBD1 (5 bases). Germline assignment: CDR1 LNHNV and CDR2 YYDKDF (reference sequence). Trimming left V 3 bases short and J 2 bases short, with 17 bases between. This CDR3 has 17 residues. The CDR3 DNA sequence: TGTGCCACCAGCAGGAGCAGACAGACGAGAACTGGAAACACCATATATTTT. Translating gives CATSRSRQTRTGNTIYF.

Comments on this clone: This may be a read error: a much more frequent sequence differs by one nucleotide. V and J are TRBV9 and TRBJ1-6; D gene ambiguous. The CDR3 length is 14 residues. CDR1 is SGDLS and CDR2 is YYNGEE in the germline V gene. V shed 3 bases and J shed 5 bases, with 9 bases lying between them. The CDR3 coding sequence is TGTGCCAGCAGCGAAAATCTTGATAATTCACCCCTCCACTTT. Its protein product is CASSENLDNSPLHF.

This rearrangement joins TRBV19 to TRBJ1-2; 7 positions agree with TRBD1. The trim removed 3 bases at V and 1 base at J, leaving 5 bases unmatched. Germline CDR1 LNHDA, CDR2 SQIVND (reference sequence). The CDR3 is made up of 15 amino acids. CDR3 DNA sequence: TGTGCCAGTAGTATTGGGGACAGAGGTAACTATGGCTACACCTTC. Its protein product is CASSIGDRGNYGYTF. Complete variable domain (other parts from reference TRBV19 and TRBJ1-2): DGGITQSPKYLFRKEGQNVTLSCEQNLNHDAMYWYRQDPGQGLRLIYYSQIVNDFQKGDIAEGYSVSREKKESFPLTVTSAQKNPTAFYLCASSIGDRGNYGYTFGSGTRLTVV.

This chain uses TRBV18 with TRBJ2-7, with D maybe TRBD2 (5 bases). Trimming removed 2 bases at V and 1 base at J, with 12 bases between. The CDR3 length is 15 residues. Germline CDR1 reads KGHSH; CDR2 reads LQKENI. CDR3 sequence reads: CASSPVGVRSYEQYF. The CDR3 region has the DNA TGTGCCAGCTCACCAGTCGGGGTAAGGTCCTACGAGCAGTACTTC.

The chain has TRBV9 and TRBJ2-1; 8 nucleotides align to TRBD2. In germline, CDR1 is SGDLS, CDR2 YYNGEE. V was pared by 0 bases and J by 4 bases, with 6 bases of the junction left unmatched. CDR3 length: 16 amino acids. The CDR3 bases are TGTGCCAGCAGCGTAGAAATCGGGGGGGAATACAATGAGCAGTTCTTC. Its protein is CASSVEIGGEYNEQFF.

The V and J genes are TRBV28 and TRBJ2-7; 7 positions match TRBD2. Germline CDR1 reads MDHEN; CDR2 reads SYDVKM. The junction had 8 bases not matched to a gene; V was cut back by 6 bases and J by 0 bases. There are 15 residues in the CDR3. CDR3 coding DNA: TGTGCCAGCAGCACGACTAGCTTCTACTCCTACGAGCAGTACTTC. This codes for CASSTTSFYSYEQYF.

The chain carries TRBV19 and TRBJ1-4, with D maybe TRBD1 (6 bases). V shed 8 bases and J shed 8 bases, with 21 bases lying between them. Germline V lookup: CDR1 LNHDA, CDR2 SQIVND (reference sequence). This CDR3 region has 15 residues. CDR3 amino acids: CASSNPDSKVEKLFF. Written as DNA, the CDR3 is TGTGCCAGTTCGAACCCGGACAGTAAGGTGGAAAAACTGTTTTTT.

This chain connects TRBV3-1 (or the pseudogene TRBV3-2) to TRBJ1-2; possible D gene TRBD1, 5 bases. Germline assignment: CDR1 LGHDT and CDR2 YNNKEL (reference sequence). The CDR3 consists of 13 residues. Trimming took off 0 bases at V and 12 bases at J, with 14 bases between the two ends. CDR3 loop: CASSQDPGFGDTF. The CDR3 nucleotides are TGTGCCAGCAGCCAAGACCCAGGGTTTGGGGACACCTTC.

This chain connects TRBV5-1 to TRBJ1-1, with TRBD1 identical over 7 bases. The germline V gene encodes CDR1 SGHRS and CDR2 YFSETQ. Trimming took 8 bases from V and 2 from J; bases not matched to a gene: 6. The CDR3 is made up of 13 amino acids. This chain's CDR3 is CASYGTVNTEAFF. Written as DNA, the CDR3 is TGCGCCAGTTATGGGACAGTCAACACTGAAGCTTTCTTT.

The rearrangement joins TRBV4-2 to TRBJ1-2; possible D gene TRBD1, 6 bases. V was pared by 7 bases and J by 6 bases, with 18 bases between. The germline V gene has CDR1 LGHNA and CDR2 YNFKEQ. CDR3 size: 14 residues. The CDR3 bases are TGTGCCAGCACTCGCCTCGGGACATCCAATGGCTACACCTTC. Translation gives CASTRLGTSNGYTF.

The rearrangement links TRBV4-2 to TRBJ2-7; 15 nucleotides match TRBD2. The length of the CDR3 is 16 residues. The germline V gene encodes CDR1 LGHNA and CDR2 YNFKEQ. The trim removed 3 bases at V and 2 bases at J, leaving 2 bases unmatched. The CDR3 protein is CASSHGLAGGPYEQYF. As DNA, the CDR3 is TGTGCCAGCAGCCACGGACTAGCGGGAGGGCCCTACGAGCAGTACTTC.

The chain uses TRBV27 and TRBJ2-3; D is undetermined. Between the trimmed V and J ends, which lost 3 bases and 6 bases, there was a span of 10 bases. CDR1 is MNHEY, CDR2 SMNVEV, per germline (reference sequence). This CDR3 spans 13 amino acids. CDR3 bases: TGTGCCAGCAGTTTGGCCCGATTGGATACGCAGTATTTT. Amino acids: CASSLARLDTQYF.

Notes on this clone: Other DNA sequences in the sample encode the same CDR3. This rearrangement joins TRBV24-1 to TRBJ2-3; D not certain. The V gene lost 1 base and the J gene lost 6 bases, with 4 bases spanning the gap. CDR1 is KGHDR, CDR2 SFDVKD, per germline. CDR3 length: 12 amino acids. The CDR3 loop reads CATSDFSDTQYF. The CDR3 region has the DNA TGTGCCACCAGTGATTTTAGTGATACGCAGTATTTT.

The V and J genes are TRBV2 and TRBJ1-5; D is uncertain. V dropped 6 bases and J dropped 1 base, with 10 bases sitting between them. The CDR3 length is 14 residues. Germline V gene data show CDR1 as SNHLY and CDR2 as FYNNEI. CDR3: CASSPRGSNQPQHF. The DNA of the CDR3 is TGTGCCAGCAGCCCCCGGGGAAGCAATCAGCCCCAGCATTTT.

V is TRBV11-3 and J is TRBJ1-3; 7 bases agree with TRBD1. This CDR3 has 15 amino acids. Per germline, CDR1 SGHNT and CDR2 YENEEA. Trimming took 3 bases from V and 2 from J; bases not matched to a gene: 4. CDR3 sequence: CASSFGTATGNTIYF. CDR3 nucleotides: TGTGCCAGCAGCTTCGGGACAGCCACTGGAAACACCATATATTTT.

Only one count was recorded for this clone. This chain uses TRBV25-1 with TRBJ2-2; D remains ambiguous. Germline V gives CDR1 MGHDK, CDR2 SYGVNS. The ends were cut back, 5 bases at V and 0 bases at J, with 13 bases in the middle. CDR3 length: 16 residues. In nucleotides, the CDR3 is TGTGCCAGCAGTCTCGAGGTCCGAGCGAACACCGGGGAGCTGTTTTTT. It translates to CASSLEVRANTGELFF.

The chain combines TRBV24-1 with TRBJ1-5; TRBD1 might be the D (5 bases). Trimming took off 2 bases at V and 11 bases at J, with 15 bases between the two ends. The CDR3 spans 14 residues. CDR1 is KGHDR and CDR2 is SFDVKD in the germline V gene. CDR3 region: CATSDSNGGGAQHF. The CDR3 DNA is TGTGCCACCAGTGATTCGAACGGGGGTGGGGCCCAGCATTTT.

CDR3 DNA: TGTGCCAGCAGCTTACAACTTCTAGCTTACGAGCAGTACTTC. Its protein is CASSLQLLAYEQYF. This sequence joins TRBV7-2 and TRBJ2-7; possibly TRBD2 for D (5 bases). Germline V lookup: CDR1 SGHTA, CDR2 FQGNSA. The ends were cut back, 2 bases at V and 4 bases at J, with 12 bases in the middle. The CDR3 extends over 14 amino acids.

The gene calls are TRBV5-1 and TRBJ1-1; 11 bases align to TRBD1. Per the germline V gene, CDR1 is SGHRS and CDR2 is YFSETQ. The CDR3 covers 15 residues. V dropped 3 bases and J dropped 4; count of bases not matched to a gene: 5. The CDR3: CASSSSGTGGTEAFF. As DNA, the CDR3 is TGCGCCAGCAGCTCTTCCGGGACAGGGGGCACTGAAGCTTTCTTT.

J is TRBJ1-1 and V is TRBV30, with D uncertain. This CDR3 is 16 amino acids long. The ends were cut back, 3 bases at V and 1 base at J, with 18 bases in the middle. Germline V gives CDR1 GTSNPN, CDR2 SVGIG (reference sequence). CDR3 in amino acids: CAWSFPGSNTNTEAFF. The CDR3 DNA is TGTGCCTGGAGCTTCCCGGGGAGCAACACGAACACTGAAGCTTTCTTT.